This T cell receptor (beta chain) was recorded in a study of control samples from healthy donors and cancer patients. This CDR3 has 16 residues. Losses at the gene ends were 2 bases for V and 0 bases for J; bases not matched to a gene: 3. CDR1 and CDR2 from the germline V gene are KGHDR and SFDVKD. This clone was seen a single time. Libraries were prepared by immunoSEQ multiplex PCR; TCRdb keeps only in-frame clonotypes and omits some of them. The table shows tens of thousands of clones, with around nine tenths occurring only once. This sequence was found in a man younger than 45 with colorectal cancer. Material: PBMCs. J is TRBJ2-3 and V is TRBV24-1; 8 positions match TRBD2. The CDR3 loop reads CATSDYGGGSTDTQYF. In DNA form, the CDR3 reads TGTGCCACCAGTGATTACGGGGGGGGGAGCACAGATACGCAGTATTTT.